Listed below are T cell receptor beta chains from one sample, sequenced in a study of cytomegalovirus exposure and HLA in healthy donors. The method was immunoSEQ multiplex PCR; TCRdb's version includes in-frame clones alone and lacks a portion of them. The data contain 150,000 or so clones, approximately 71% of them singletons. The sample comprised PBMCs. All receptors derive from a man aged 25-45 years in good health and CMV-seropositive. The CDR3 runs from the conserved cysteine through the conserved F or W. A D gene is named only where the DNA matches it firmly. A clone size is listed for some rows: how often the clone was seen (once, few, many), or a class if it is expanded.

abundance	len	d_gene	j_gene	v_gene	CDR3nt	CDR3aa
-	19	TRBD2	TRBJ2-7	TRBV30	TGTGCCTGGAGTGCCCAGGGGACTAGCGGGAGGTCTTACTCCTACGAGCAGTACTTC	CAWSAQGTSGRSYSYEQYF
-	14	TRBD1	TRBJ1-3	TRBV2	TGTGCCAGCAGAGAGGGACAGGGGGGAAACACCATATATTTT	CASREGQGGNTIYF
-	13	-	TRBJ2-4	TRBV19	TGTGCCAGTAGAGGACTAGCCAAAAACATTCAGTACTTC	CASRGLAKNIQYF
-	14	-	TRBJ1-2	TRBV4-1	TGCGCCAGCAGCCAAGCGGACTCGGCCTATGGCTACACCTTC	CASSQADSAYGYTF
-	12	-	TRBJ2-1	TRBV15	TGTGCCACCAGCAGAGGTCCGGATGAGCAGTTCTTC	CATSRGPDEQFF
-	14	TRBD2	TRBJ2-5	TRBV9	TGTGCCAGCAGCGTAGAAGCGGGGGAGGAGACCCAGTACTTC	CASSVEAGEETQYF
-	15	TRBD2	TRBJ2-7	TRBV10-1	TGCGCCAGCAGTCCTGCATGGCTAGCGGGAGTAGAGCAGTACTTC	CASSPAWLAGVEQYF
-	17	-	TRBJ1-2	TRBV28	TGTGCCAGCAGCTCGACAAAATACAGGGTTATTGTAGGTGGCTACACCTTC	CASSSTKYRVIVGGYTF
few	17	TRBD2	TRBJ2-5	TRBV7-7	TGTGCTAGCAGCCCCGGACTAGCGGGAGGATACCAAGAGACCCAGTACTTC	CASSPGLAGGYQETQYF
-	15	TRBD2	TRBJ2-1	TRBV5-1	TGCGCCAGCAGCTTTCTAGCGGGATCCTACAATGAGCAGTTCTTC	CASSFLAGSYNEQFF
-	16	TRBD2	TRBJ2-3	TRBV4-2	TGTGCCAGCAGCCAAGAGAAACTAGCGGACACAGATACGCAGTATTTT	CASSQEKLADTDTQYF
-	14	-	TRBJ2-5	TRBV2	TGTGCCAGCAGTCCGGCCAGGGTACAAGAGACCCAGTACTTC	CASSPARVQETQYF
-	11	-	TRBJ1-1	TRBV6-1	TGTGCCAGCCCAGGGAACACTGAAGCTTTCTTT	CASPGNTEAFF
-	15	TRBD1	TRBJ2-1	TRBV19	TGTGCCAGTCGACGAGGGGGCATTTCCTACAATGAGCAGTTCTTC	CASRRGGISYNEQFF
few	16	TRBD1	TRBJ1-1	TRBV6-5	TGTGCCAGCAGTTACGACTGGGGACAGGTGAACACTGAAGCTTTCTTT	CASSYDWGQVNTEAFF
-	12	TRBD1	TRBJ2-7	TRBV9	TGTGCCAGCAGCGGGACAGGGGGCGAGCAGTACTTC	CASSGTGGEQYF
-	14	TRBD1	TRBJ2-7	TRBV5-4	TGTGCCAGCAGCCCAGACAGGGTGGTGTACGAGCAGTACTTC	CASSPDRVVYEQYF
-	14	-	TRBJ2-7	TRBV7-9	TGTGCCAGCAGCTTAGGGAGGAACCTAGACGAGCAGTACTTC	CASSLGRNLDEQYF
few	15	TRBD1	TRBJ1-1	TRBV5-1	TGCGCCAGCAGCGGGACAGGACAGATGAACACTGAAGCTTTCTTT	CASSGTGQMNTEAFF
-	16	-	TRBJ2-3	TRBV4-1	TGCGCCAGCAGCCAAGCTTCTAGCGTTAGCACAGATACGCAGTATTTT	CASSQASSVSTDTQYF
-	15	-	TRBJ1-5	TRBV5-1	TGCGCCAGCAGCTTGGACAGGGTGGGCAATCAGCCCCAGCATTTT	CASSLDRVGNQPQHF
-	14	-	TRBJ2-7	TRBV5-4	TGTGCCAGCAGCTTGGCTATCAATACAGTCGAGCAGTACTTC	CASSLAINTVEQYF
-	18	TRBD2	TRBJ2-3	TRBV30	TGTGCCTGGAGTACCACTACCTTCACTAGCGGACCCACAGATACGCAGTATTTT	CAWSTTTFTSGPTDTQYF
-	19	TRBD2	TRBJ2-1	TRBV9	TGTGCCAGCACCGGGACTAGCGGGACCAGGGGGGGCTCCTACAATGAGCAGTTCTTC	CASTGTSGTRGGSYNEQFF
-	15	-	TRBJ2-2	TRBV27	TGTGCCAGCAGTTCTCGTAGCATGGTGACCGGGGAGCTGTTTTTT	CASSSRSMVTGELFF
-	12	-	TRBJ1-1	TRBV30	TGTGCCTGGAGTGTACTAGAGACTGAAGCTTTCTTT	CAWSVLETEAFF
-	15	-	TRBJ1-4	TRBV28	TGTGCCAGCAACACCCTCAGGGCCCCAAATGAAAAACTGTTTTTT	CASNTLRAPNEKLFF
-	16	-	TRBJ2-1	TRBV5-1	TGCGCCAGCAGCTCAGCCGGGACTTTAGTGGGTGGTGAGCAGTTCTTC	CASSSAGTLVGGEQFF
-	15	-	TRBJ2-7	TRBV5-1	TGCGCCAGCAGCCCTACCGAGGTGGGGGGCTACGAGCAGTACTTC	CASSPTEVGGYEQYF
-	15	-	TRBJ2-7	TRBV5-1	TGCGCCAGCAGCTTGGATCGTCAGGATTTCGACGAGCAGTACTTC	CASSLDRQDFDEQYF
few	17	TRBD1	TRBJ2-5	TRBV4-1	TGCGCCAGCAGCCAAACCGGGACAGGGGGCTGGCAAGAGACCCAGTACTTC	CASSQTGTGGWQETQYF
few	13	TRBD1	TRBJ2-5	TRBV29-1	TGCAGCGTATTCCCAGGGGGCGGCGAGACCCAGTACTTC	CSVFPGGGETQYF
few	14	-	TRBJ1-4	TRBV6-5	TGTGCCAGCAGCGACGGACAGAATAATGAAAAACTGTTTTTT	CASSDGQNNEKLFF
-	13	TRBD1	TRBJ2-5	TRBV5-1	TGCGCCAGCGGGTTGACAGGGGAGGAGACCCAGTACTTC	CASGLTGEETQYF
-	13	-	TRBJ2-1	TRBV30	TGTGCCTTAAAAGGGACTCTGTCGAGTGAGCAGTTCTTC	CALKGTLSSEQFF
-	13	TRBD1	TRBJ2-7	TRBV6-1	TGTGCCAGCAGTGAGACAGGGGCCTACGAGCAGTACTTC	CASSETGAYEQYF
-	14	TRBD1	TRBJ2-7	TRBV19	TGTGCCAGTAGTAGGACAGGGGGCTCCTACGAGCAGTACTTC	CASSRTGGSYEQYF
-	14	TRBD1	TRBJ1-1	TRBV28	TGTGCCAGCACTAGGGGACAGGGCGGAACTGAAGCTTTCTTT	CASTRGQGGTEAFF
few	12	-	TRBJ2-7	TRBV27	TGTGCCAGCAGTCCCGGGAGCTACGAGCAGTACTTC	CASSPGSYEQYF
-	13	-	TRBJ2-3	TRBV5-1	TGCGCCAGCAGCCCGCGAGAGGAGGCTACGCAGTATTTT	CASSPREEATQYF
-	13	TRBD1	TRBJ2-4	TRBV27	TGTGCCAGCAGTTACGACCAGGGGGCGATTCAGTACTTC	CASSYDQGAIQYF
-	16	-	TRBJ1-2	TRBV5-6	TGTGCCAGCAGCTGGGGGGGGCAGGGTGATCTATATGGCTACACCTTC	CASSWGGQGDLYGYTF
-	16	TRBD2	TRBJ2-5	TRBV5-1	TGCGCCAGCAGCAACACCCCGGGACTAGCCACGGAGACCCAGTACTTC	CASSNTPGLATETQYF
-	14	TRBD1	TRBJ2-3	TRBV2	TGTGCCAGCATATGGACAGGGTATGAAGATACGCAGTATTTT	CASIWTGYEDTQYF
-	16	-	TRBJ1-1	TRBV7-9	TGTGCCAGCAGCCCACCGTACGCTCAGGGGAACACTGAAGCTTTCTTT	CASSPPYAQGNTEAFF
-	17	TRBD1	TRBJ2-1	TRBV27	TGTGCCAGCAGTTTACCGCCGTTCGGACAGGGGGCCGGTGAGCAGTTCTTC	CASSLPPFGQGAGEQFF
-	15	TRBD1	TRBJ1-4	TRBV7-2	TGTGCCAGCAGCTCGGGGACAGGGGTCGGTGAAAAACTGTTTTTT	CASSSGTGVGEKLFF
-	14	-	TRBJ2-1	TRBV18	TGTGCCAGCTCACCAAGACAGCGGGACAATGAGCAGTTCTTC	CASSPRQRDNEQFF
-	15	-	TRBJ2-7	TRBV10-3	TGTGCCATCAGTGGCCCGACTCTTAACTCCTACGAGCAGTACTTC	CAISGPTLNSYEQYF
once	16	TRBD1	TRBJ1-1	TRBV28	TGTGCCAGCAGTTGGATATCCCCAACAGGGGGCGGAATGGCTTTCTTT	CASSWISPTGGGMAFF
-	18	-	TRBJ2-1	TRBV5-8	TGTGCCAGCAGCTTCCCCCTTAGCACCCAGAGCTCCTACAATGAGCAGTTCTTC	CASSFPLSTQSSYNEQFF
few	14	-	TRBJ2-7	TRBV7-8	TGTGCCAGCAGCTTAGAAACCGGGGACTACGAGCAGTACTTC	CASSLETGDYEQYF